Below are 12 T cell receptor beta chains sequenced from a single sample in a study of blood T cell repertoires in COVID-19. Some clones are missing from TCRdb's copy, which holds only in-frame ones; the method was immunoSEQ multiplex PCR. This table holds some 68,000 clones, approximately 87% found once. Sample: peripheral blood. The receptors originated from a man in his fifties with active COVID-19.

V usage is TRBV6-4 and J usage is TRBJ2-2; TRBD1 might be the D (5 bases). CDR1 MRHNA and CDR2 SNTAGT come from the germline V gene. This CDR3 has 15 residues. The V and J ends lost 4 bases and 0 bases respectively, with 9 bases between them. The CDR3 DNA follows: TGTGCCAGCAGTGTCCAGGGCTCGAACACCGGGGAGCTGTTTTTT. Its protein product is CASSVQGSNTGELFF.

The chain uses TRBV14 and TRBJ2-5; D not certain. The CDR3 extends over 13 amino acids. Germline V gives CDR1 SGHDN, CDR2 FVKESK. Trimming stripped 0 bases from V and 5 bases from J, with 7 bases between. CDR3 in DNA: TGTGCCAGCAGCCAAGATCTATGGGAGACCCAGTACTTC. Translation gives CASSQDLWETQYF.

This chain connects TRBV30 to TRBJ2-2, with TRBD1 identical over 7 bases. Germline CDR1 and CDR2: GTSNPN and SVGIG (reference sequence). The CDR3 consists of 13 residues. V lost 7 bases to trimming and J lost 5 bases; unmatched junction nucleotides: 7. CDR3 in amino acids: CASVQGVTGELFF. Written as DNA, the CDR3 is TGTGCCTCCGTTCAGGGGGTTACCGGGGAGCTGTTTTTT.

The genes are TRBV7-2 and TRBJ2-7, with 8 bases matching TRBD1. Germline lookup yields CDR1 SGHTA and CDR2 FQGNSA. V lost 3 bases, J lost 5 bases, and 12 bases stayed unmatched. CDR3 length equals 16 residues. The CDR3: CASSFQGQGALNEQYF. In DNA, the CDR3 is TGTGCCAGCAGCTTTCAGGGGCAGGGGGCGCTTAACGAGCAGTACTTC. The variable domain in full, completed from reference TRBV7-2 and TRBJ2-7, reads GAGVSQSPSNKVTEKGKDVELRCDPISGHTALYWYRQSLGQGLEFLIYFQGNSAPDKSGLPSDRFSAERTGGSVSTLTIQRTQQEDSAVYLCASSFQGQGALNEQYFGPGTRLTVT.

The chain uses TRBV6-6 and TRBJ1-1; D is ambiguous. CDR3 length: 11 amino acids. The V end lost 2 bases, the J end lost 7 bases, and 5 bases lay between the germline ends. Per the germline V gene, CDR1 is MNHNY and CDR2 is SVGAGI (reference sequence). The CDR3 region has the DNA TGTGCCAGCAGTTACGGGAGTGAAGCTTTCTTT. Protein sequence: CASSYGSEAFF.

The rearrangement uses TRBV5-4 and TRBJ2-3, with a possible D match to TRBD2 (6 bases). This CDR3 has 14 residues. Germline values: CDR1 SGHNT, CDR2 YYREEE (reference sequence). The ends were cut back, 3 bases at V and 0 bases at J, with 8 bases in the middle. The CDR3 bases are TGTGCCAGCAGCTCCGGGACTAGCACAGATACGCAGTATTTT. Translating gives CASSSGTSTDTQYF. Looking up the rest from reference TRBV5-4 and TRBJ2-3 gives the full variable domain: ETGVTQSPTHLIKTRGQQVTLRCSSQSGHNTVSWYQQALGQGPQFIFQYYREEENGRGNFPPRFSGLQFPNYSSELNVNALELDDSALYLCASSSGTSTDTQYFGPGTRLTVL.

The V and J genes are TRBV11-2 and TRBJ1-6; 7 bases align to TRBD1. The V gene's germline CDR1 is SGHAT and CDR2 FQNNGV. The CDR3 length is 15 residues. V trimming: 1 base; J trimming: 6 bases; junction bases outside the gene matches: 3. CDR3 nucleotide sequence: TGTGCCAGCAGCTTAGCAGGGGGTGGTAATTCACCCCTCCACTTT. Its translation: CASSLAGGGNSPLHF.

V is TRBV2 and J is TRBJ1-2, with D hard to call. The V end was cut by 6 bases, the J end by 4 bases, with 18 bases between. This CDR3 is built from 15 residues. The V gene's germline CDR1 is SNHLY and CDR2 FYNNEI. The CDR3 DNA reads TGTGCCAGCAGCAACTTTCAGGATTCAATCTATGGCTACACCTTC. The encoded protein is CASSNFQDSIYGYTF. Using reference TRBV2 and TRBJ1-2 for the parts outside the CDR3, the full variable domain is EPEVTQTPSHQVTQMGQEVILRCVPISNHLYFYWYRQILGQKVEFLVSFYNNEISEKSEIFDDQFSVERPDGSNFTLKIRSTKLEDSAMYFCASSNFQDSIYGYTFGSGTRLTVV.

The genes are TRBV24-1 and TRBJ1-5; 8 nucleotides line up with TRBD1. V trimming: 4 bases; J trimming: 5 bases; junction bases outside the gene matches: 6. Germline V lookup: CDR1 KGHDR, CDR2 SFDVKD. The CDR3 is 15 amino acids. In DNA form, the CDR3 reads TGTGCCACCAGTGACAAGGACAGGGTGGATCAGCCCCAGCATTTT. Translating gives CATSDKDRVDQPQHF.

The rearrangement uses TRBV27 and TRBJ1-5; a possible D gene is TRBD1 (6 bases). Trimming removed 4 bases from V and 5 bases from J, with 9 bases in between. The CDR3 runs 13 residues. From germline, CDR1 is MNHEY and CDR2 SMNVEV (reference sequence). The DNA of the CDR3 is TGTGCCAGCAGTTATCAGGGGTATCAGCCCCAGCATTTT. Its translation is CASSYQGYQPQHF.

V usage is TRBV6-5 and J usage is TRBJ2-5, with D possibly TRBD1 on 5 matching bases. Per germline, CDR1 MNHEY and CDR2 SVGAGI. Deletions cut 6 bases from V and 1 base from J, with 12 bases between. This CDR3 comprises 14 residues. The CDR3 DNA sequence: TGTGCCAGCAGGGATTGGACAACCCAAGAGACCCAGTACTTC. Its protein product is CASRDWTTQETQYF.

The rearrangement joins TRBV11-3 to TRBJ1-1; no clear D gene. There are 14 residues in the CDR3. Trimming pared 2 bases from V and 0 bases from J, leaving 7 bases between. Germline assignment: CDR1 SGHNT and CDR2 YENEEA. The CDR3 sequence: CASSLPSLNTEAFF. CDR3 nucleotides: TGTGCCAGCAGCTTACCCAGTTTGAACACTGAAGCTTTCTTT.